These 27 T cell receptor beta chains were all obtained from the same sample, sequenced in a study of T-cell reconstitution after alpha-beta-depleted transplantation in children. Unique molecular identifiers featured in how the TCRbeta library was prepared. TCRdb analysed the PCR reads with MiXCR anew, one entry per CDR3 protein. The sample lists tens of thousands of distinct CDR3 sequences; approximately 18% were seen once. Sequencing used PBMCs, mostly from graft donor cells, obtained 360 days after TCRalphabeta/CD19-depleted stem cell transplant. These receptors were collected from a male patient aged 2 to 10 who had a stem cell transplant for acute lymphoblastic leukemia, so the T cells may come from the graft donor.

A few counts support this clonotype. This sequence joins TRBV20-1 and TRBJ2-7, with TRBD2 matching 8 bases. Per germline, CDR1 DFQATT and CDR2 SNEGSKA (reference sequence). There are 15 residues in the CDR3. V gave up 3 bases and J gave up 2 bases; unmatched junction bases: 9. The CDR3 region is CSARVQGLGPYEQYF. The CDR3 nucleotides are TGCAGTGCTAGGGTGCAGGGACTAGGGCCCTACGAGCAGTACTTC.

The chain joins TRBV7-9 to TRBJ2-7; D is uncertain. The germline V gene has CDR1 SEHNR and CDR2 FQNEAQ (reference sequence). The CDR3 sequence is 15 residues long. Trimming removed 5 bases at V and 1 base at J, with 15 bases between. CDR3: CASSHRQSGSYEQYF. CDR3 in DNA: TGTGCCAGCAGCCATCGCCAGTCCGGATCCTACGAGCAGTACTTC.

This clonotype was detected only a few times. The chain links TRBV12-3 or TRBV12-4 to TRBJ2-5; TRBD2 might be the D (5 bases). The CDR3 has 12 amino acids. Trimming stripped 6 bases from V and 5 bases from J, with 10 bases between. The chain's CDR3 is CASSRTGETQYF. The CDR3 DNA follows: TGTGCCAGCAGCCGGACGGGGGAGACCCAGTACTTC.

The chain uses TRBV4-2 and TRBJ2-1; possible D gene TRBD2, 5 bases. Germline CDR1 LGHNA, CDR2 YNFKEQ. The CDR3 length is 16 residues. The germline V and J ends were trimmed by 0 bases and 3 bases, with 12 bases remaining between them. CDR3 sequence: CASSQEAVGFYNEQFF. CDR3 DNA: TGTGCCAGCAGCCAAGAAGCGGTTGGCTTCTACAATGAGCAGTTCTTC.

CDR3 in amino acids: CATKGGWTRREEKLFF. The CDR3 coding sequence is TGTGCCACCAAAGGGGGTTGGACCCGGCGGGAAGAAAAACTGTTTTTT. This chain joins TRBV6-1 and TRBJ1-4; tentative D call: TRBD1 (6 bases). Germline V gene data show CDR1 as MNHNS and CDR2 as SASEGT. V was trimmed by 10 bases and J by 8 bases, leaving 26 bases between them. This CDR3 comprises 16 residues.

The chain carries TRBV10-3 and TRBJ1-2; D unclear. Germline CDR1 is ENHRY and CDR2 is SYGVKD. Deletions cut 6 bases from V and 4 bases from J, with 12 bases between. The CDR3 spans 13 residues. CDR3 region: CAIRTTGSYGYTF. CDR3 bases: TGTGCCATCAGAACGACTGGGAGCTATGGCTACACCTTC.

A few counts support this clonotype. The CDR3 is CASSPYSGQWGPYEQYF. CDR3 bases: TGTGCCAGCAGCCCCTACTCCGGACAGTGGGGCCCCTACGAGCAGTACTTC. This chain links TRBV11-1 with TRBJ2-7; D perhaps matches TRBD1 (6 bases). CDR1 and CDR2 (germline): SGHAT, FQDESV (reference sequence). V lost 5 bases, J lost 2 bases, and 22 bases lay in between. The CDR3 runs 17 residues.

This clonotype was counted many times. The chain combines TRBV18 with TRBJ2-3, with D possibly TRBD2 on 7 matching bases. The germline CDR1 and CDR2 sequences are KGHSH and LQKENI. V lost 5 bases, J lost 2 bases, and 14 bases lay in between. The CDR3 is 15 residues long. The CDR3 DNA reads TGTGCCAGCTCAGGCCGGGGGGCACACACAGATACGCAGTATTTT. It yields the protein CASSGRGAHTDTQYF.

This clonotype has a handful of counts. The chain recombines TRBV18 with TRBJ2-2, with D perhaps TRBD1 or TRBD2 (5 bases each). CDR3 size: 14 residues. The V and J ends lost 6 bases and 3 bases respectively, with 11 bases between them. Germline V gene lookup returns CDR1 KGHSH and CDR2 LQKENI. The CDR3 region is CASSRGTHTGELFF. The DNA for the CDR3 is TGTGCCAGCTCGCGAGGGACGCACACCGGGGAGCTGTTTTTT.

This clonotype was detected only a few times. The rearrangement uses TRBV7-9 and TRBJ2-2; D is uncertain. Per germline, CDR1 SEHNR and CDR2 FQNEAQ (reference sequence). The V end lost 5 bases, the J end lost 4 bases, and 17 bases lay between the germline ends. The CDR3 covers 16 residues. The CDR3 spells CASSQVLPTSTGELFF. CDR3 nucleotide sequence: TGTGCCAGCAGCCAAGTACTCCCGACCAGCACCGGGGAGCTGTTTTTT.

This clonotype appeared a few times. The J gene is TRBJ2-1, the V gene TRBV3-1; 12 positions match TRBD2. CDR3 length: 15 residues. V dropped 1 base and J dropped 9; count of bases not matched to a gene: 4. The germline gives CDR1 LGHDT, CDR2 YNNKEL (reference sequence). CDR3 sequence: CASSQGTSGTTEQFF. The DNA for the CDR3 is TGTGCCAGCAGCCAAGGGACTAGCGGGACAACTGAGCAGTTCTTC.

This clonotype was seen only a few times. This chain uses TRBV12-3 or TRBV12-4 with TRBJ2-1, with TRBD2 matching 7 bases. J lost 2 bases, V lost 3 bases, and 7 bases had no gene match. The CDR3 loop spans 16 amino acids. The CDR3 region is CASSFRPSGPYNEQFF. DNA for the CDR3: TGTGCCAGCAGTTTTAGGCCTAGCGGTCCCTACAATGAGCAGTTCTTC.

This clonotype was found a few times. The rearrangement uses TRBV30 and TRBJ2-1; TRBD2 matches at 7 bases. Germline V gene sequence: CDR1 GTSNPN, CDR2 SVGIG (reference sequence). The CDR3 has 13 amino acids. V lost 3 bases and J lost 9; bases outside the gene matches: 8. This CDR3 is CAWSITSASEQFF. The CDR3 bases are TGTGCCTGGAGCATAACTAGCGCTAGTGAGCAGTTCTTC. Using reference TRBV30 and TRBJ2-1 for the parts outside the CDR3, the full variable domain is SQTIHQWPATLVQPVGSPLSLECTVEGTSNPNLYWYRQAAGRGLQLLFYSVGIGQISSEVPQNLSASRPQDRQFILSSKKLLLSDSGFYLCAWSITSASEQFFGPGTRLTVL.

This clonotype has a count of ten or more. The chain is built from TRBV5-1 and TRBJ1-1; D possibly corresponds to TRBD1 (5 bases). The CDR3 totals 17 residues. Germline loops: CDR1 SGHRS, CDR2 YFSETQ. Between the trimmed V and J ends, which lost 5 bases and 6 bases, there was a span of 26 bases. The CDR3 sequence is CASSGLVRGTVGAEAFF. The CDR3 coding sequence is TGCGCCAGCAGTGGTTTAGTGAGGGGAACCGTTGGCGCTGAAGCTTTCTTT.

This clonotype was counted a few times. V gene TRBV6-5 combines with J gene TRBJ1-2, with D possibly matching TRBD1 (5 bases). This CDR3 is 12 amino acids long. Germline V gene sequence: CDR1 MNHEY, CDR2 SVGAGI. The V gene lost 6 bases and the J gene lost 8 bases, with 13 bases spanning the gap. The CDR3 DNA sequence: TGTGCCAGCAGCTGGGACCGTAGGGGCTACACCTTC. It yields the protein CASSWDRRGYTF.

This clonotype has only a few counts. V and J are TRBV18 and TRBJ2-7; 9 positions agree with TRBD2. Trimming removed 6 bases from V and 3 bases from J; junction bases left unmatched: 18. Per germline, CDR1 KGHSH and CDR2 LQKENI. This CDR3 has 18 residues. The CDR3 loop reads CASSLQRGVRTSDYEQYF. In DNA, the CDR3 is TGTGCCAGCTCTTTGCAGCGGGGGGTAAGAACTAGCGACTACGAGCAGTACTTC.

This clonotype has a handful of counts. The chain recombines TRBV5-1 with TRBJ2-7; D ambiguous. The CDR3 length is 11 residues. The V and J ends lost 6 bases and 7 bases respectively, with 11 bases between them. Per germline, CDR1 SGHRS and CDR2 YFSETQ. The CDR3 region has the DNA TGCGCCAGCACCCTGGCCGGGGAGCAGTACTTC. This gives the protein CASTLAGEQYF.

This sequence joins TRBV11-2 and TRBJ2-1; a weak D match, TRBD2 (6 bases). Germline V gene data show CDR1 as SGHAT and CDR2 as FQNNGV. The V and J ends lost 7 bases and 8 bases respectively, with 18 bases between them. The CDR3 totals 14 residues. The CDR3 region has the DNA TGTGCCAGCACCGTTCTGACTAGAAGCGATGAGCAGTTCTTC. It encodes CASTVLTRSDEQFF.

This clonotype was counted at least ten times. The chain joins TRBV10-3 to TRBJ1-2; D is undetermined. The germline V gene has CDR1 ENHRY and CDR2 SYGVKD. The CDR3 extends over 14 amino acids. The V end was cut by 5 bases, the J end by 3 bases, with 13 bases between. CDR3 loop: CAISPTGSYYGYTF. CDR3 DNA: TGTGCCATCAGTCCGACCGGGAGCTACTATGGCTACACCTTC.

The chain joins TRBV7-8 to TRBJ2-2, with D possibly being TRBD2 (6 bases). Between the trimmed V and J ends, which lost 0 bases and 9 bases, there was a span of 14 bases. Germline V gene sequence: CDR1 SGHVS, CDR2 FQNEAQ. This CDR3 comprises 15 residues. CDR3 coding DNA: TGTGCCAGCAGCTTAGCGGGACTTGCCATAAGGGAGCTGTTTTTT. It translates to CASSLAGLAIRELFF.

The CDR3 loop is CASSQDFPGLAGNEQFF. The CDR3 DNA is TGCGCCAGCAGCCAAGATTTTCCGGGACTAGCAGGGAATGAGCAGTTCTTC. The chain couples TRBV4-1 to TRBJ2-1, with 9 positions matching TRBD2. This CDR3 has 17 residues. V gave up 0 bases and J gave up 7 bases; unmatched junction bases: 10. From germline, CDR1 is MGHRA and CDR2 YSYEKL.

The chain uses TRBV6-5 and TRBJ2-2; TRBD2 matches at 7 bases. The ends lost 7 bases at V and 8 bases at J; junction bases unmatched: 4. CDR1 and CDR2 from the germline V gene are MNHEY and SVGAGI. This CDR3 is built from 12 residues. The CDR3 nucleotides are TGTGCCAGCAAACTAGCGACGGGGGAGCTGTTTTTT. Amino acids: CASKLATGELFF.

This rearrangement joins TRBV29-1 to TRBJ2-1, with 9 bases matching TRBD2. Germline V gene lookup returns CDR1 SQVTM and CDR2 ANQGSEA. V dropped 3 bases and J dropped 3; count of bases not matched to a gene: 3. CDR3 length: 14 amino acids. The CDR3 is CSVDAGGSYNEQFF. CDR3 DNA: TGCAGCGTTGACGCGGGAGGGAGCTACAATGAGCAGTTCTTC.

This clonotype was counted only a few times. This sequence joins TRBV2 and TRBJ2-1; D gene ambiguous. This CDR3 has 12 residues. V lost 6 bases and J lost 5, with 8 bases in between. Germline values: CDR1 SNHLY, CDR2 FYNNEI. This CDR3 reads CASSKSDNEQFF. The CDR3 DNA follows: TGTGCCAGCAGCAAATCCGACAATGAGCAGTTCTTC. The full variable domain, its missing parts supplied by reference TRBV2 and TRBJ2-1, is EPEVTQTPSHQVTQMGQEVILRCVPISNHLYFYWYRQILGQKVEFLVSFYNNEISEKSEIFDDQFSVERPDGSNFTLKIRSTKLEDSAMYFCASSKSDNEQFFGPGTRLTVL.

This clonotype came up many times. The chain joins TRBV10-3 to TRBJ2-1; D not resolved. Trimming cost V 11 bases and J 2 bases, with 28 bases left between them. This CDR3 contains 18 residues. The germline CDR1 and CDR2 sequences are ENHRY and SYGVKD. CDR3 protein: CASGVWAAEWGPYNEQFF. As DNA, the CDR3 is TGTGCCTCGGGCGTATGGGCGGCTGAGTGGGGTCCCTACAATGAGCAGTTCTTC.

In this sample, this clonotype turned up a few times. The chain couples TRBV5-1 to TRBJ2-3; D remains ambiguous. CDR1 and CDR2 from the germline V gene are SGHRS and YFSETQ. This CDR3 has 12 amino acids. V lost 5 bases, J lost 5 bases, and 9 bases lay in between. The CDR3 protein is CASSGSRDTQYF. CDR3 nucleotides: TGCGCCAGCAGTGGTTCTAGAGATACGCAGTATTTT.

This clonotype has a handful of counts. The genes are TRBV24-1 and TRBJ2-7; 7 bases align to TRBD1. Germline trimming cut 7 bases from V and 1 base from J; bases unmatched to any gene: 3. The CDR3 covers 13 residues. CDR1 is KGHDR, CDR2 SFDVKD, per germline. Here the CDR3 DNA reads TGTGCCACCAGCAGACAGGGATCCTACGAGCAGTACTTC. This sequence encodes CATSRQGSYEQYF.